The clone carrying this T cell receptor beta chain was seen ten or more times. The V end lost 6 bases, the J end lost 10 bases, and 19 bases lay between the germline ends. This CDR3 has 14 amino acids. Germline CDR1 is DFQATT and CDR2 is SNEGSKA (reference sequence). The data derive from a study of low-dose radiotherapy and immunotherapy resistance in tumors. Study-wide background: Intravenous ipilimumab 1 mg/kg every six weeks was given with nivolumab 240 mg every two weeks. At a dose of 200 mg/m2, intravenous cyclophosphamide was given every two weeks, one day before radiation and immunotherapy.

Time point reported: after trial treatment. As to treatment: LDRT plus nivolumab, ipilimumab, low-dose cyclophosphamide and aspirin (RACIN trial). Inclusion covered patients whose advanced solid tumors lacked tumor-infiltrating lymphocytes. Alpha and beta chains were covered, as first-strand cDNA relied on TRAV- and TRBV-specific primers. TCR amplification involved 20 to 25 PCR cycles with a constant-region primer and V-primer adapter. TCRdb passed the reads through MiXCR, listing each CDR3 protein once. The table lists tens of thousands of distinct CDR3 sequences, 20% to 25% of them singletons, with 9.5% to 15% in the top ten.

V gene TRBV20-1 combines with J gene TRBJ1-6; weak D call: TRBD1 (5 bases). Sequenced material: PBMCs, taken after low-dose radiotherapy plus immunotherapy. The clonotype was recovered from a female donor with ovarian cancer. The CDR3 reads CSAPGLGVGSPLHF. CDR3 coding DNA: TGCAGTGCCCCGGGCCTGGGGGTAGGATCACCCCTCCACTTT.